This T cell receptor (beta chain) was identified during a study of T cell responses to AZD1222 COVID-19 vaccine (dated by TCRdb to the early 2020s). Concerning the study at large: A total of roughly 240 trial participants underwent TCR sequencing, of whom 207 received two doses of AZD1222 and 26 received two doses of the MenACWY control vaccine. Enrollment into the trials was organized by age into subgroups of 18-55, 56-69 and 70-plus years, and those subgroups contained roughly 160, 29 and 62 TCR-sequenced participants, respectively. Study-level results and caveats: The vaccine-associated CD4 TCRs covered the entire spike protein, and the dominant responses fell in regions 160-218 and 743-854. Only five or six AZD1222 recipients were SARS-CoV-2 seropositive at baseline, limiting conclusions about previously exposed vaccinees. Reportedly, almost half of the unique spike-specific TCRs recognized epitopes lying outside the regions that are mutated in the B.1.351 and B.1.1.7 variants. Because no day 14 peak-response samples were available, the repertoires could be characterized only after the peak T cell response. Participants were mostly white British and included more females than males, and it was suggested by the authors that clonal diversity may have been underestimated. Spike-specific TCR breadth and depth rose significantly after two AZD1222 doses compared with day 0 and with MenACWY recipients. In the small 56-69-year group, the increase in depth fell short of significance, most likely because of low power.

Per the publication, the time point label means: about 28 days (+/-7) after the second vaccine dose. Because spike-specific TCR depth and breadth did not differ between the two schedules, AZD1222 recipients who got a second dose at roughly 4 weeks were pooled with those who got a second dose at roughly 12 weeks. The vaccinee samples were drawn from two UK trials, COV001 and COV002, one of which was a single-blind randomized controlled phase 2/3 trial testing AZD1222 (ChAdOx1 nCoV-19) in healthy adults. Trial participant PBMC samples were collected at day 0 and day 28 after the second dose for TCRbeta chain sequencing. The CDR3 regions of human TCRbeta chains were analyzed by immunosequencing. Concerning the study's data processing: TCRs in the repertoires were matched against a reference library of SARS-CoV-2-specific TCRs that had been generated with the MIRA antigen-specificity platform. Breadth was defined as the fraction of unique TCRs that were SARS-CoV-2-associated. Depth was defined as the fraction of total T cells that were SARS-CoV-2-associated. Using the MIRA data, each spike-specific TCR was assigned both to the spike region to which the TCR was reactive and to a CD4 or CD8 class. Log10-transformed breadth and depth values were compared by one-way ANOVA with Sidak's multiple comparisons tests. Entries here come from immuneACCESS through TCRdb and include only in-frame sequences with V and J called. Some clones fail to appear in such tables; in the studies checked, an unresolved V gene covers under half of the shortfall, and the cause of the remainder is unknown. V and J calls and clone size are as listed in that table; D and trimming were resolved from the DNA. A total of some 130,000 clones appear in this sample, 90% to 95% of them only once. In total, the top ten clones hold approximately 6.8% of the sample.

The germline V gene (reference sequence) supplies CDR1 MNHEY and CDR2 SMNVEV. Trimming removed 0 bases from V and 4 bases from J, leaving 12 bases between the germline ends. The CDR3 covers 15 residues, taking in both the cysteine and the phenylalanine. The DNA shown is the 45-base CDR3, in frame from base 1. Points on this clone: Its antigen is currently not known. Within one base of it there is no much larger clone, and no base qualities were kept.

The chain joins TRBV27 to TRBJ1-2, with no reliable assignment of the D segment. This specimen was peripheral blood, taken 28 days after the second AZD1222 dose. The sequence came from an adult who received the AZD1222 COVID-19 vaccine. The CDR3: CASSLSIAATYGYTF. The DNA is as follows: TGTGCCAGCAGTTTATCGATAGCAGCGACCTATGGCTACACCTTC.